This TCR beta chain was recovered during a study of T cell responses to AZD1222 COVID-19 vaccine. Measured with immunoSEQ multiplex PCR; TCRdb has only the in-frame clones, and not every one. The repertoire has tens of thousands of clones, around 90% of them found once; the top ten carry under 3.5%. Germline loops: CDR1 SGHVS, CDR2 FNYEAQ. The CDR3 has 16 residues. J lost 7 bases, V lost 5 bases, and 12 bases had no gene match. The sample consisted of peripheral blood, taken 28 days after the second AZD1222 dose. The chain carries TRBV7-6 and TRBJ2-2; 8 nucleotides agree with TRBD1. This TCR was recovered from an adult who received the AZD1222 COVID-19 vaccine. The CDR3 reads CASSSFGQGLNGELFF. The CDR3 bases are TGTGCCAGCAGCAGCTTTGGACAGGGCCTCAACGGGGAGCTGTTTTTT.